These 31 T cell receptor beta chains were all obtained from the same sample, sequenced in a study of shared clonotypes between healthy human individuals. Repertoires were generated with immunoSEQ multiplex PCR, while TCRdb's copy carries only in-frame clones and drops some. The sample yields some 200,000 clones, about 69% seen once. Sequencing input: memory CD4+ T cells sorted from blood. The subset is: CD45RA-negative fraction. These receptors were obtained from a young man in good health.

The chain uses TRBV28 and TRBJ1-2; D not resolved. Germline V gene sequence: CDR1 MDHEN, CDR2 SYDVKM. This CDR3 comprises 11 residues. Trimming left V 4 bases short and J 7 bases short, with 7 bases between. DNA of the CDR3: TGTGCCAGCAGTTCCCCCTTTGGCTACACCTTC. The encoded protein is CASSSPFGYTF.

The chain recombines TRBV5-1 with TRBJ2-3, with TRBD2 identical over 14 bases. The germline V gene encodes CDR1 SGHRS and CDR2 YFSETQ. J lost 3 bases, V lost 5 bases, and 11 bases had no gene match. CDR3 length equals 18 residues. Written as DNA, the CDR3 is TGCGCCAGCAGTCTATCCGGGACTAGCGGGAGCTGGACAGATACGCAGTATTTT. It codes for CASSLSGTSGSWTDTQYF.

The chain couples TRBV7-6 to TRBJ2-3, with 8 bases identical to TRBD1. CDR1 and CDR2 (germline): SGHVS, FNYEAQ. V shed 2 bases and J 6 bases; nucleotides not matched to a gene: 10. The CDR3 contains 16 residues. CDR3 amino acids: CASSLTGQGVSDTQYF. CDR3 coding DNA: TGTGCCAGCAGCTTAACTGGACAGGGAGTATCCGATACGCAGTATTTT.

The rearrangement uses TRBV5-1 and TRBJ2-2, with 8 bases that match TRBD1. Looked up from germline, CDR1 is SGHRS and CDR2 is YFSETQ. The trim removed 7 bases at V and 4 bases at J, leaving 9 bases unmatched. This CDR3 is built from 15 residues. This CDR3 reads CASCPGGGSTGELFF. CDR3 DNA: TGCGCCAGCTGTCCAGGGGGCGGATCCACCGGGGAGCTGTTTTTT.

The chain couples TRBV6-6 to TRBJ2-7, with 8 bases lining up with TRBD1. In germline, CDR1 is MNHNY, CDR2 SVGAGI (reference sequence). The CDR3 covers 11 residues. In DNA form, the CDR3 reads TGTTCTTCAGGGGGCCCCTACGAGCAGTACTTC. This gives the protein CSSGGPYEQYF.

There are many counts of this clone. The V call is TRBV7-2, the J call TRBJ1-1, with no clear D. The V gene's germline CDR1 is SGHTA and CDR2 FQGNSA. Trimming took 3 bases from V and 3 from J, leaving 11 bases between them. The CDR3 runs 14 residues. The CDR3 sequence is CASSLGAYDTEAFF. The CDR3 DNA sequence: TGTGCCAGCAGCTTGGGAGCATACGACACTGAAGCTTTCTTT. The full variable domain, its missing parts supplied by reference TRBV7-2 and TRBJ1-1, is GAGVSQSPSNKVTEKGKDVELRCDPISGHTALYWYRQSLGQGLEFLIYFQGNSAPDKSGLPSDRFSAERTGGSVSTLTIQRTQQEDSAVYLCASSLGAYDTEAFFGQGTRLTVV.

V usage is TRBV5-8 and J usage is TRBJ2-7, with 9 nucleotides matching TRBD1. The germline gives CDR1 SGHTS, CDR2 YDEGEE. V gave up 4 bases and J gave up 3 bases; unmatched junction bases: 8. CDR3 size: 15 residues. CDR3 amino acids: CASSLGTGRHYEQYF. CDR3 DNA: TGTGCCAGCAGCCTCGGGACAGGGCGACACTACGAGCAGTACTTC.

The chain has TRBV5-1 and TRBJ2-5, with a tentative D call TRBD1 (6 bases). Per the germline V gene, CDR1 is SGHRS and CDR2 is YFSETQ. This CDR3 contains 14 residues. V was trimmed by 4 bases and J by 2 bases, leaving 12 bases between them. This CDR3 is CASSIRTVQETQYF. The CDR3 DNA is TGCGCCAGCAGCATAAGGACAGTTCAAGAGACCCAGTACTTC.

The table lists this clone with a few counts. The chain is built from TRBV7-8 and TRBJ2-5; D remains ambiguous. The CDR3 length is 16 residues. Germline-derived CDR1 and CDR2 are SGHVS and FQNEAQ. Trimming took 1 base from V and 4 from J, leaving 16 bases between them. The chain's CDR3 is CASSLDPRFNGETQYF. As DNA, the CDR3 is TGTGCCAGCAGCTTAGACCCCCGGTTCAATGGAGAGACCCAGTACTTC. The full variable domain, its missing parts supplied by reference TRBV7-8 and TRBJ2-5, is GAGVSQSPRYKVAKRGQDVALRCDPISGHVSLFWYQQALGQGPEFLTYFQNEAQLDKSGLPSDRFFAERPEGSVSTLKIQRTQQEDSAVYLCASSLDPRFNGETQYFGPGTRLLVL.

The chain carries TRBV6-5 and TRBJ2-5, with TRBD2 matching over 10 bases. This CDR3 is 14 amino acids long. V was clipped by 6 bases and J by 9 bases; unmatched bases: 10. From germline, CDR1 is MNHEY and CDR2 SVGAGI. CDR3 loop: CASRNGLAVGAQYF. The CDR3 nucleotides read TGTGCCAGCAGAAATGGACTAGCGGTCGGGGCCCAGTACTTC.

V and J are TRBV28 and TRBJ1-3, with D hard to call. Germline V gene sequence: CDR1 MDHEN, CDR2 SYDVKM. The CDR3 sequence is 14 residues long. Trimming took 5 bases from V and 0 from J, leaving 8 bases between them. The CDR3 reads CASSQQSSGNTIYF. CDR3 coding DNA: TGTGCCAGCAGTCAGCAGAGCTCTGGAAACACCATATATTTT.

The CDR3 region has the DNA TGTGCCTCAACTAGCGGGAGGGGGTACGAGCAGTACTTC. Its protein is CASTSGRGYEQYF. V gene TRBV2 combines with J gene TRBJ2-7, with 13 bases that match TRBD2. CDR1 is SNHLY and CDR2 is FYNNEI in the germline V gene. The length of the CDR3 is 13 residues. Germline trimming cut 11 bases from V and 4 bases from J; bases unmatched to any gene: 5. Based on the CDR3 plus reference TRBV2 and TRBJ2-7, the full variable domain is EPEVTQTPSHQVTQMGQEVILRCVPISNHLYFYWYRQILGQKVEFLVSFYNNEISEKSEIFDDQFSVERPDGSNFTLKIRSTKLEDSAMYFCASTSGRGYEQYFGPGTRLTVT.

Concerning this clone: The identical CDR3 is also encoded by other nucleotide sequences in the sample. The J gene is TRBJ2-7, the V gene TRBV5-1; possible D gene TRBD2, 6 bases. The CDR3 has 14 amino acids. V was trimmed by 3 bases and J by 1 base, leaving 11 bases between them. CDR1 and CDR2 (germline): SGHRS, YFSETQ. CDR3 loop: CASSSSGLSYEQYF. CDR3 DNA: TGCGCCAGCAGCTCTTCGGGACTTTCCTACGAGCAGTACTTC. The full variable domain, completed using reference TRBV5-1 and TRBJ2-7, is KAGVTQTPRYLIKTRGQQVTLSCSPISGHRSVSWYQQTPGQGLQFLFEYFSETQRNKGNFPGRFSGRQFSNSRSEMNVSTLELGDSALYLCASSSSGLSYEQYFGPGTRLTVT.

The chain couples TRBV28 to TRBJ2-3, with D perhaps matching TRBD1 or TRBD2 (5 bases each). CDR1 MDHEN and CDR2 SYDVKM come from the germline V gene. This CDR3 is 14 amino acids long. V was shortened by 10 bases and J by 5 bases, with 19 bases between the two germline ends. The CDR3 DNA follows: TGTGCCACCAACCGGGACCTTTCGAGAGATACGCAGTATTTT. Translation gives CATNRDLSRDTQYF.

The V gene is TRBV6-6, the J gene TRBJ2-5; 8 nucleotides line up with TRBD1. J was trimmed by 5 bases and V by 6 bases; bases with no gene match: 11. The CDR3 runs 15 residues. Per germline, CDR1 MNHNY and CDR2 SVGAGI (reference sequence). The CDR3 bases are TGTGCCAGCAGAGATGTCCCGGACAGGGTGGAGACCCAGTACTTC. Its translation: CASRDVPDRVETQYF.

This clone has just a few counts. The sample has other DNA sequences that encode this CDR3 too. The rearrangement links TRBV9 to TRBJ2-7, with TRBD2 matching 11 bases. The CDR3 length is 14 residues. Per germline, CDR1 SGDLS and CDR2 YYNGEE. The trim removed 4 bases at V and 3 bases at J, leaving 3 bases unmatched. This CDR3 reads CASSFGTSGYEQYF. CDR3 coding DNA: TGTGCCAGCAGCTTCGGGACTAGCGGCTACGAGCAGTACTTC.

This clone was counted once. The chain combines TRBV5-5 with TRBJ2-5, with 9 bases aligning to TRBD1. There are 14 residues in the CDR3. Germline CDR1 and CDR2: SGHKS and YYEKEE (reference sequence). V was clipped by 6 bases and J by 1 base; unmatched bases: 4. This CDR3 is CASKQGQGQETQYF. In DNA, the CDR3 is TGTGCCAGCAAGCAGGGACAGGGCCAAGAGACCCAGTACTTC.

This rearrangement joins TRBV11-3 to TRBJ1-1; D remains ambiguous. Germline V gene sequence: CDR1 SGHNT, CDR2 YENEEA. Deletions cut 3 bases from V and 1 base from J, with 6 bases between. The CDR3 is 13 residues long. The DNA for the CDR3 is TGTGCCAGCAGCTTTAGGACGAACACTGAAGCTTTCTTT. Translation: CASSFRTNTEAFF.

The chain couples TRBV18 to TRBJ2-5, with 9 bases lining up with TRBD2. Germline assignment: CDR1 KGHSH and CDR2 LQKENI. The CDR3 sequence is 15 residues long. V lost 0 bases and J lost 5; bases outside the gene matches: 4. CDR3 in amino acids: CASSPPGLAGETQYF. The CDR3 nucleotides read TGTGCCAGCTCACCACCGGGACTAGCCGGGGAGACCCAGTACTTC.

The gene calls are TRBV5-4 and TRBJ2-6, with D possibly being TRBD1 (5 bases). CDR3 length: 16 amino acids. V dropped 6 bases and J dropped 0 bases, with 13 bases sitting between them. Germline-derived CDR1 and CDR2 are SGHNT and YYREEE (reference sequence). CDR3 DNA sequence: TGTGCCAGCACCCGACAGCAATCCTCTGGGGCCAACGTCCTGACTTTC. Translating it yields CASTRQQSSGANVLTF.

V usage is TRBV10-1 and J usage is TRBJ2-3; D possibly uses TRBD1 or TRBD2 (6 bases each). This CDR3 comprises 14 residues. Germline V gene sequence: CDR1 WNHNN, CDR2 SYGVQD (reference sequence). V was pared by 4 bases and J by 1 base, with 9 bases between. The CDR3: CASSARGGTDTQYF. CDR3 nucleotides: TGCGCCAGCAGTGCTAGGGGGGGCACAGATACGCAGTATTTT.

This chain connects TRBV7-2 to TRBJ2-5; the D is unclear. Looked up from germline, CDR1 is SGHTA and CDR2 is FQGNSA. This CDR3 has 14 amino acids. V was clipped by 5 bases and J by 5 bases, with 15 bases between them. The CDR3 nucleotides are TGTGCCAGCAGCCCGGGTTCAGGTGGGGAGACCCAGTACTTC. Encoded protein: CASSPGSGGETQYF.

This clone was found a few times. The V call is TRBV5-5, the J call TRBJ2-1; the D gene is possibly TRBD2 (6 bases). The CDR3 runs to 14 residues. Looked up from germline, CDR1 is SGHKS and CDR2 is YYEKEE (reference sequence). The germline V and J ends were trimmed by 2 bases and 8 bases, with 14 bases remaining between them. For the CDR3, the DNA is TGTGCCAGCAGCTTTAAGCGGGCCATGGATGAGCAGTTCTTC. Amino acid sequence: CASSFKRAMDEQFF.

This chain joins TRBV28 and TRBJ2-7, with 8 nucleotides matching TRBD2. Losses at the gene ends were 6 bases for V and 3 bases for J; bases not matched to a gene: 7. The germline V gene has CDR1 MDHEN and CDR2 SYDVKM. The CDR3 is 14 residues long. CDR3 amino acids: CASSRGGPYYEQYF. Here the CDR3 DNA reads TGTGCCAGCAGCCGGGGGGGGCCTTACTACGAGCAGTACTTC.

This chain uses TRBV5-8 with TRBJ2-3; D gene uncertain. The length of the CDR3 is 13 residues. CDR1 is SGHTS, CDR2 YDEGEE, per germline. Trimming pared 5 bases from V and 5 bases from J, leaving 12 bases between. The CDR3 coding sequence is TGTGCCAGCAGGCCCACCTATGGAGATACGCAGTATTTT. It translates to CASRPTYGDTQYF.

This clone was observed a few times. The chain employs TRBV29-1 and TRBJ1-4, with no clear D. Trimming left V 7 bases short and J 6 bases short, with 12 bases between. This CDR3 is 12 amino acids long. Germline CDR1 SQVTM, CDR2 ANQGSEA. The CDR3 region is CSGTDGYEKLFF. The DNA of the CDR3 is TGCAGCGGAACGGACGGTTATGAAAAACTGTTTTTT.

The V call is TRBV2, the J call TRBJ1-1; D not resolved. This CDR3 comprises 13 residues. Germline CDR1 and CDR2: SNHLY and FYNNEI. V was shortened by 5 bases and J by 1 base, with 8 bases between the two germline ends. The CDR3, as DNA: TGTGCCAGCAGTCGTCGGACGAACACTGAAGCTTTCTTT. Its translation is CASSRRTNTEAFF.

As for this clone: The same CDR3 can be traced to other DNA sequences in this sample. The chain has TRBV5-1 and TRBJ1-2; 9 bases align to TRBD1. Germline V CDR1 and CDR2: SGHRS, YFSETQ. This CDR3 has 14 residues. After removal of 4 bases from V and 2 bases from J, the junction contained 3 bases not matched to a gene. The CDR3 loop reads CASSQGQGNYGYTF. The CDR3 nucleotides read TGCGCCAGCAGCCAGGGACAGGGAAACTATGGCTACACCTTC. Full variable domain (rest looked up from reference TRBV5-1 and TRBJ1-2): KAGVTQTPRYLIKTRGQQVTLSCSPISGHRSVSWYQQTPGQGLQFLFEYFSETQRNKGNFPGRFSGRQFSNSRSEMNVSTLELGDSALYLCASSQGQGNYGYTFGSGTRLTVV.

The chain carries TRBV4-3 and TRBJ2-3; TRBD2 agrees at 9 bases. V trimming: 1 base; J trimming: 6 bases; junction bases outside the gene matches: 5. The CDR3 runs to 15 residues. CDR1 LGHNA and CDR2 YSLEER come from the germline V gene. CDR3: CASSQGGRAGDTQYF. The CDR3 bases are TGCGCCAGCAGCCAAGGCGGGAGGGCAGGGGATACGCAGTATTTT.

This chain uses TRBV5-1 with TRBJ2-5, with 8 bases matching TRBD2. Germline loops: CDR1 SGHRS, CDR2 YFSETQ. There are 15 residues in the CDR3. V was pared by 4 bases and J by 5 bases, with 10 bases of the junction left unmatched. CDR3 sequence reads: CASSELAEVRETQYF. The CDR3 nucleotides read TGCGCCAGCAGCGAACTAGCGGAAGTTAGGGAGACCCAGTACTTC. Full variable domain (rest looked up from reference TRBV5-1 and TRBJ2-5): KAGVTQTPRYLIKTRGQQVTLSCSPISGHRSVSWYQQTPGQGLQFLFEYFSETQRNKGNFPGRFSGRQFSNSRSEMNVSTLELGDSALYLCASSELAEVRETQYFGPGTRLLVL.

The chain uses TRBV18 and TRBJ2-5; 7 bases fit TRBD1. Germline trimming cut 3 bases from V and 4 bases from J; bases unmatched to any gene: 5. The CDR3 length is 14 residues. Germline CDR1 KGHSH, CDR2 LQKENI. The CDR3 protein is CASSPKGGGETQYF. The CDR3 DNA reads TGTGCCAGCTCACCGAAAGGGGGCGGAGAGACCCAGTACTTC.